The clone carrying this TCR beta chain showed up just a few times. These data belong to a study of CD4 T cell repertoires in COVID-19. Assay: immunoSEQ multiplex PCR; the TCRdb copy retains only in-frame clones and omits some. This table has tens of thousands of clones, roughly 84% appearing once. The memory T cells were sequenced right after ex vivo isolation, without culture. The germline CDR1 and CDR2 sequences are SGHDT and YYEEEE. This CDR3 has 17 amino acids. Trimming removed 3 bases from V and 7 bases from J; junction bases left unmatched: 8. The receptor comes from a human donor who had COVID-19. This chain joins TRBV5-6 and TRBJ2-2; 14 positions agree with TRBD2. The sample here was central memory CD4+ T cells from blood, taken before the COVID-19 pandemic. The CDR3 spells CASSSGTSGSTGGELFF. The CDR3 DNA follows: TGTGCCAGCAGCTCAGGGACTAGCGGGAGTACGGGCGGGGAGCTGTTTTTT.